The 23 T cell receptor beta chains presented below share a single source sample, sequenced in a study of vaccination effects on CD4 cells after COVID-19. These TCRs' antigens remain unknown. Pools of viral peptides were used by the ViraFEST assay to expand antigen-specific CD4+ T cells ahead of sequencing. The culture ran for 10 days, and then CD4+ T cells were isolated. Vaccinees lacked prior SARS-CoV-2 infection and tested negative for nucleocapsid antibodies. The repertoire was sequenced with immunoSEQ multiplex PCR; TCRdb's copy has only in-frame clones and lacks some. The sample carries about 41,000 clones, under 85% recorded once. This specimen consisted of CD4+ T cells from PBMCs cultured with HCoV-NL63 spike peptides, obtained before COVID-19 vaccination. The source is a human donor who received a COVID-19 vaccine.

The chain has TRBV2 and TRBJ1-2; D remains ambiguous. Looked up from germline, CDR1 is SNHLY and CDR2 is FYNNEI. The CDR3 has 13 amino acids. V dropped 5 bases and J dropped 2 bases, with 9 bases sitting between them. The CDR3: CASSQDGNYGYTF. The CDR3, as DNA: TGTGCCAGCAGTCAGGACGGAAACTATGGCTACACCTTC.

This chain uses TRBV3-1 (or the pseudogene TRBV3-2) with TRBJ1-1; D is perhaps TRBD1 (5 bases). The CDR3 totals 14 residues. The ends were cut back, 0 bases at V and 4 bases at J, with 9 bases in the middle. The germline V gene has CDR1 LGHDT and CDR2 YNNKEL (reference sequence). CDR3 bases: TGTGCCAGCAGCCAAGATTGGAGGGGCACTGAAGCTTTCTTT. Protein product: CASSQDWRGTEAFF.

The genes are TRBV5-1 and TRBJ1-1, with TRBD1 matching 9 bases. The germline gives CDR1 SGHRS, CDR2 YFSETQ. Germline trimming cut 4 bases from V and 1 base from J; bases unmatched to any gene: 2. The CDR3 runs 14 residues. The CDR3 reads CASSMGQGNTEAFF. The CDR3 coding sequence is TGCGCCAGCAGCATGGGACAGGGGAACACTGAAGCTTTCTTT.

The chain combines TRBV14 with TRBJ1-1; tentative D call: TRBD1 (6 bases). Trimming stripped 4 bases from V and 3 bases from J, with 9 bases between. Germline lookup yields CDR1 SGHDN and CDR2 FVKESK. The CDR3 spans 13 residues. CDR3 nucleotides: TGTGCCAGCAGCCCACAGGGATACACTGAAGCTTTCTTT. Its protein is CASSPQGYTEAFF.

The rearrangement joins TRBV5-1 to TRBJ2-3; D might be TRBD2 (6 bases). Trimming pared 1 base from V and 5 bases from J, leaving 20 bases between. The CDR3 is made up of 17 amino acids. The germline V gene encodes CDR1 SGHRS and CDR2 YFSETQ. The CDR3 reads CASSLPLAGQGVDTQYF. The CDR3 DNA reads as TGCGCCAGCAGCTTGCCATTGGCGGGGCAGGGAGTAGATACGCAGTATTTT.

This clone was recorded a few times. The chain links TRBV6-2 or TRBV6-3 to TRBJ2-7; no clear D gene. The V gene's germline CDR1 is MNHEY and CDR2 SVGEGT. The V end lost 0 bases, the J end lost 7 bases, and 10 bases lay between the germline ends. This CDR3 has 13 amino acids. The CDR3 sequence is CASSYSYPLEQYV. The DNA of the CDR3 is TGTGCCAGCAGTTACTCGTACCCCTTGGAGCAGTACGTC.

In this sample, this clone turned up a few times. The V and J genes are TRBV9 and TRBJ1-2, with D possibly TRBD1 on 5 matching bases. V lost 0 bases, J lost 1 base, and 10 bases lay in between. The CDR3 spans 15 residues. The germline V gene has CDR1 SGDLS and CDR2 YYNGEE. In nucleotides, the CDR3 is TGTGCCAGCAGCGTAGGCAGGGAACTTAACTATGGCTACACCTTC. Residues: CASSVGRELNYGYTF.

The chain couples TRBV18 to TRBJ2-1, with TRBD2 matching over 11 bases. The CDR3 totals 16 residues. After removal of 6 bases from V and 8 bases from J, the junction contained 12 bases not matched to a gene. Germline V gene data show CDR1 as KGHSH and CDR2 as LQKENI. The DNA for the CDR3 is TGTGCCAGCTCCCCTCCGAGTAGCGGGGGGGCCCATGAGCAGTTCTTC. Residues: CASSPPSSGGAHEQFF.

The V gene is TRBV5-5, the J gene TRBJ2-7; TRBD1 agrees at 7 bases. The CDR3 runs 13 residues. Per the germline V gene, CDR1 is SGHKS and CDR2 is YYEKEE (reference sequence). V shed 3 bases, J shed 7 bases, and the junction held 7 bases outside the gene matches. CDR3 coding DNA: TGTGCCAGCAGCTCCAGCTGGACAGGAGAGCAGTACGTC. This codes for CASSSSWTGEQYV.

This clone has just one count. CDR3 in DNA: TGCGCCAGCGCCAAAGGGACTAGCGGCACAGATACGCAGTATTTT. This gives the protein CASAKGTSGTDTQYF. The chain joins TRBV10-1 to TRBJ2-3, with 10 bases fitting TRBD2. The CDR3 runs to 15 residues. Germline CDR1 reads WNHNN; CDR2 reads SYGVQD (reference sequence). The V segment lost 8 bases and the J segment 1 base; nucleotides outside the gene matches: 6.

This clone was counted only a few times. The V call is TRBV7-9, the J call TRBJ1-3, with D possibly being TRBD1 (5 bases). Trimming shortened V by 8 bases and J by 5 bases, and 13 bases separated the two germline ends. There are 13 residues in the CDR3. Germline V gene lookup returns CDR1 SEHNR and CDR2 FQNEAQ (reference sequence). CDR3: CASSGQGRNTIYF. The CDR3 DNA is TGTGCCAGCTCTGGGCAGGGTCGAAACACCATATATTTT.

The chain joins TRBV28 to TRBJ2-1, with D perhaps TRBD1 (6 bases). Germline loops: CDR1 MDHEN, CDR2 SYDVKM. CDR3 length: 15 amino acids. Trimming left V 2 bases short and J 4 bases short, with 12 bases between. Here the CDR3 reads CASSLQGTVYNEQFF. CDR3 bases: TGTGCCAGCAGTTTACAGGGGACGGTTTACAATGAGCAGTTCTTC.

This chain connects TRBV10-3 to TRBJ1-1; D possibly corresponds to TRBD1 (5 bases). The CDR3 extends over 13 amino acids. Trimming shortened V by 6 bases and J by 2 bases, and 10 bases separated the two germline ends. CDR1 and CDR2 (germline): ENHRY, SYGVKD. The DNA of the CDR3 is TGTGCCATCAGCGGGGGATCAAACACTGAAGCTTTCTTT. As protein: CAISGGSNTEAFF.

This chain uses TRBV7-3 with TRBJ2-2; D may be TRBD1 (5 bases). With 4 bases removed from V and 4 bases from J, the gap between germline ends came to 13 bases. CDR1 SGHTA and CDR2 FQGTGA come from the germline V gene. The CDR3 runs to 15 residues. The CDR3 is CASSSQGAATGELFF. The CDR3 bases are TGTGCCAGCAGCTCACAAGGGGCGGCCACCGGGGAGCTGTTTTTT.

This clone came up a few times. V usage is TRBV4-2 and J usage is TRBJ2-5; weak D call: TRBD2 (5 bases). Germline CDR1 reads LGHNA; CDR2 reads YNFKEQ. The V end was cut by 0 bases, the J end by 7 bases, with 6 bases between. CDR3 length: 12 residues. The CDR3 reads CASSQEGGTQYF. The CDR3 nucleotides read TGTGCCAGCAGCCAAGAAGGAGGGACCCAGTACTTC.

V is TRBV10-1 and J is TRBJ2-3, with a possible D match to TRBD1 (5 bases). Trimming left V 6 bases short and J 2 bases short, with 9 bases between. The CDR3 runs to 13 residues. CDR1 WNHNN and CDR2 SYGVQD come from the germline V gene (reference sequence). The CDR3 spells CASSDRNTDTQYF. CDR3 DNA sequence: TGCGCCAGCAGCGACAGAAACACAGATACGCAGTATTTT.

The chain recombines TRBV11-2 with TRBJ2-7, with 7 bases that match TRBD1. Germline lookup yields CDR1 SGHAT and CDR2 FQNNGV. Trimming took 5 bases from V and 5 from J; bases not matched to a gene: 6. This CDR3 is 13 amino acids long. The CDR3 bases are TGTGCCAGCAGCGCAAACAGGGGCAACGAGCAGTACGTC. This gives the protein CASSANRGNEQYV.

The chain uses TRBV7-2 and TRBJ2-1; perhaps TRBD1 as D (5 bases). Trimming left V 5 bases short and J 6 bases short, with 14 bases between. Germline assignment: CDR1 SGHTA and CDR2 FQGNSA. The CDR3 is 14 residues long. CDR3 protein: CASSRGVMGNEQFF. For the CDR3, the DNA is TGTGCCAGCAGCAGGGGCGTAATGGGCAATGAGCAGTTCTTC.

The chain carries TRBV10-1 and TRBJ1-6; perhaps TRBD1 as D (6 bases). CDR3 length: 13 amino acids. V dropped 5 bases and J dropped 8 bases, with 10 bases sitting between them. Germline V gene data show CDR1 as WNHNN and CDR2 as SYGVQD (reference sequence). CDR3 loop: CASSRQADSPLHF. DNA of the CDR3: TGCGCCAGCAGTCGACAGGCGGATTCACCCCTCCACTTT.

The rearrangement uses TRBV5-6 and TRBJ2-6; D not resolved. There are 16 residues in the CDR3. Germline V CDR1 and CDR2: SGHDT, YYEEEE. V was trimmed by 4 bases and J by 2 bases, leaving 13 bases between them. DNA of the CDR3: TGTGCCAGCAGCGCCACGTGGTCACCTGGGGCCAACGTCCTGACTTTC. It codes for CASSATWSPGANVLTF.

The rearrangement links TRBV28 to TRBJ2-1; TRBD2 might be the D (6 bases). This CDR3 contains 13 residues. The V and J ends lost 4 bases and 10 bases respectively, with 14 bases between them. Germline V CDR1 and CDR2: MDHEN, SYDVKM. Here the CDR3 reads CASSSGGAGEQFF. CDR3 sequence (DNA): TGTGCCAGCAGTTCGGGTGGGGCGGGGGAGCAGTTCTTC.

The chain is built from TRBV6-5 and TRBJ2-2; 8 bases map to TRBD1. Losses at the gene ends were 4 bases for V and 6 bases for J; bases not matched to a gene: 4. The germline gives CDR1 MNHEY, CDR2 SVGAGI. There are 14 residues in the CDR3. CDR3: CASSSDRGPGELFF. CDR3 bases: TGTGCCAGCAGTTCCGACAGGGGTCCCGGGGAGCTGTTTTTT.

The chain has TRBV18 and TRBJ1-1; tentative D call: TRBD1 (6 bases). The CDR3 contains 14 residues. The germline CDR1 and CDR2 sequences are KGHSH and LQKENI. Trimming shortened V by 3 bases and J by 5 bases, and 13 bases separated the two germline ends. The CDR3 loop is CASSPGGGRTEAFF. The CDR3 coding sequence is TGTGCCAGCTCACCTGGGGGGGGGCGGACTGAAGCTTTCTTT.